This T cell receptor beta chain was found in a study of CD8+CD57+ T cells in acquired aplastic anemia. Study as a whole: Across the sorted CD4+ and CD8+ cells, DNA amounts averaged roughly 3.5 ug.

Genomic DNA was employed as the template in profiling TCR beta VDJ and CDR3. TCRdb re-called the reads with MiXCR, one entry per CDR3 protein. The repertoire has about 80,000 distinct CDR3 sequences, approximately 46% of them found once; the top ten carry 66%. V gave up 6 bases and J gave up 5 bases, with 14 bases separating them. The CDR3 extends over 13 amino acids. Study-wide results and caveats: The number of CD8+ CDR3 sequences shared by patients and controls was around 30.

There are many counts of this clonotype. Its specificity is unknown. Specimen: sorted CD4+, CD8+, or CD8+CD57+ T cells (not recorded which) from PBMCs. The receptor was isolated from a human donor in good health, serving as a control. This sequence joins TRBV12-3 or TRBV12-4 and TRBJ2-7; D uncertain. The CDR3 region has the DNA TGTGCCAGCAGCATCCTATTAGCTGACGAGCAGTACTTC. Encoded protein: CASSILLADEQYF.